This TCR beta chain was documented in a study of blood T cells in healthy people across ages. General observations from the study: The CMV status of each donor remained undetermined, and this could have confounded shifts in expanded clonotypes.

Next came a second PCR, run for roughly 6 to 11 cycles, which used a sample-barcoded 5' primer along with a J-beta primer mix. TCRdb fed the 5' RACE reads into MiXCR, producing one record per CDR3 protein. This sample has roughly 2 million distinct CDR3 sequences, with around half found just once. Germline lookup yields CDR1 MNHEY and CDR2 SVGAGI. This CDR3 is built from 15 residues. Trimming left V 4 bases short and J 4 bases short, with 14 bases between. Isolated per sample were at least 7 million PBMCs. This clonotype is a singleton in its sample. Its antigen remains unidentified. This chain uses TRBV6-5 with TRBJ2-1, with a tentative D call TRBD1 (6 bases). The clonotype comes from a woman aged 40 to 50 in good health. The sequenced material came from blood. This CDR3 is CASSSDRSQYNEQFF. The CDR3 DNA sequence: TGTGCCAGCAGTTCCGACAGGAGTCAATACAATGAGCAGTTCTTC.